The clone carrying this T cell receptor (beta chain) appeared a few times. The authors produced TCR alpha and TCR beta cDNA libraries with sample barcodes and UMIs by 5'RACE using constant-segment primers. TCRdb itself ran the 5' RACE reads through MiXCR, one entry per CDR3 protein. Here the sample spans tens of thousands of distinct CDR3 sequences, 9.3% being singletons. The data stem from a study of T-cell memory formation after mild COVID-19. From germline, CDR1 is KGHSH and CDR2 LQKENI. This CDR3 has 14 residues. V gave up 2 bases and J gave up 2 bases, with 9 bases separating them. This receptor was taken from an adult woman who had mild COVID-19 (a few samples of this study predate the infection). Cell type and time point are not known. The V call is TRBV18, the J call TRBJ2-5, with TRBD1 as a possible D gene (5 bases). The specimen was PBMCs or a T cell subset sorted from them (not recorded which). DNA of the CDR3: TGTGCCAGCTCACCAACGACAGAGCAAGAGACCCAGTACTTC. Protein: CASSPTTEQETQYF.